This TCR beta chain comes out of a study of cytomegalovirus exposure and HLA in healthy donors. The study's findings and limits: Investigators reported around 150 TCR beta chains as tied to cytomegalovirus.

A word on this clone: Its specificity is unknown.

The PCR was carried out with 60 Vbeta primers and 13 Jbeta primers. Produced via immunoSEQ multiplex PCR; TCRdb's table is partial and in-frame only. The sample includes approximately 120,000 clones, approximately 72% of them seen just once. The CDR3 contains 15 residues. CDR1 is LGHNA and CDR2 is YSLEER in the germline V gene. V was pared by 3 bases and J by 0 bases, with 4 bases of the junction left unmatched. The chain joins TRBV4-3 to TRBJ2-7; 8 bases agree with TRBD1. The TCR comes from a woman aged 45-65 years in good health and CMV-seropositive. Specimen: PBMCs. The CDR3 is CASSQKDRASYEQYF. CDR3 nucleotides: TGCGCCAGCAGCCAGAAGGACAGGGCCTCCTACGAGCAGTACTTC.